The T cell receptor beta chain described here comes from a study of blood T cell repertoires in COVID-19. Germline lookup yields CDR1 DFQATT and CDR2 SNEGSKA (reference sequence). The CDR3 runs 13 residues. V shed 3 bases and J 4 bases; nucleotides not matched to a gene: 3. This clone came up once. In the original workflow: Amplified reference gene primers provided the basis for estimating nucleated cell counts. The table came from immunoSEQ multiplex PCR; TCRdb's copy has only in-frame clones and leaves some out. V and J calls and clone size are given by that table; D and trimming were obtained from the DNA. The data hold 140,000 to 150,000 clones, with approximately 88% observed a single time. Participants were aged roughly 18 to 89 years from around 26 US areas. Which cohort a participant joined came from the clinical history participants gave.

The rearrangement uses TRBV20-1 and TRBJ2-1; the match to TRBD1 covers 7 bases. The sample comprised PBMCs or T cells enriched from blood (not recorded which). The origin of this receptor is a woman between 25 and 40 years old with acute COVID-19. The CDR3 loop is CSASTGQYNEQFF. DNA for the CDR3: TGCAGTGCTAGTACGGGACAGTACAATGAGCAGTTCTTC.